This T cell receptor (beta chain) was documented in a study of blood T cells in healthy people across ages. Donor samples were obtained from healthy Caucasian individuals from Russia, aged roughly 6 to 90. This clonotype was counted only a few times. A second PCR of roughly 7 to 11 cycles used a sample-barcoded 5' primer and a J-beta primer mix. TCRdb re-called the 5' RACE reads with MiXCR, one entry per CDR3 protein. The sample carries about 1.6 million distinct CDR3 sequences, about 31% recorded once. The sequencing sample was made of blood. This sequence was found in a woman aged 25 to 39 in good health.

The DNA for the CDR3 is TGCGCCAGCAGCCCGTCTTGGACTTACGAGCAGTACTTC. Protein product: CASSPSWTYEQYF. The V and J genes are TRBV5-1 and TRBJ2-7, with D tentatively TRBD2 (5 bases). Germline V gene lookup returns CDR1 SGHRS and CDR2 YFSETQ. The CDR3 runs to 13 residues. Trimming shortened V by 4 bases and J by 4 bases, and 12 bases separated the two germline ends.